Following are 10 T cell receptor beta chains from one sample sequenced in a study of low-dose radiotherapy and immunotherapy resistance in tumors. TCRs were put through 20 to 25 PCR cycles of amplification with Phusion. A constant-region primer and the V-primer adapter served as the primer pair. MiXCR was run by TCRdb on the reads, yielding one entry per CDR3 protein. The sample has tens of thousands of distinct CDR3 sequences; approximately 12% are singletons. Time point noted: before trial treatment. The sequencing here drew on PBMCs, taken before treatment. The receptors stem from a female donor with ovarian cancer.

This clonotype was counted many times. The chain links TRBV10-2 to TRBJ2-1; TRBD1 is a possible D gene (6 bases). Per germline, CDR1 WSHSY and CDR2 SAAADI. V was pared by 2 bases and J by 1 base, with 18 bases between. CDR3 length: 18 residues. The CDR3 region is CASSEQGPRGGSYNEQFF. The DNA of the CDR3 is TGCGCCAGCAGTGAGCAGGGGCCAAGGGGTGGGTCCTACAATGAGCAGTTCTTC.

This clonotype was detected ten times or more. The V and J genes are TRBV2 and TRBJ2-5; D perhaps matches TRBD2 (5 bases). Germline V gives CDR1 SNHLY, CDR2 FYNNEI. The V gene lost 6 bases and the J gene lost 7 bases, with 9 bases spanning the gap. CDR3 length equals 11 residues. Here the CDR3 reads CASSVEVTQYF. CDR3 bases: TGTGCCAGCAGCGTGGAGGTGACCCAGTACTTC.

As to this clonotype: A much larger clonotype is one base distant, so this may be a read error. V usage is TRBV20-1 and J usage is TRBJ2-7; tentatively, D is TRBD1 or TRBD2 (5 bases each). Germline values: CDR1 DFQATT, CDR2 SNEGSKA (reference sequence). The CDR3 runs 11 residues. V lost 6 bases to trimming and J lost 4 bases, with 10 bases between them. CDR3 bases: TGCAGTGCCCAAGAGGGGTACGAGCAGTACTTC. Amino acids: CSAQEGYEQYF.

Points on this clonotype: Because the CDR3's place on the DNA is in doubt, the DNA is left out and the CDR3 is given as listed by TCRdb. V is TRBV10-3 and J is TRBJ2-2; TRBD1, the table's D call, was not compared with the DNA. The CDR3 is 17 amino acids long, termini counted. Per the germline V gene, CDR1 is ENHRY and CDR2 is SYGVKD. CDR3 in amino acids: CASRPGPQNTGELFFFF.

This clonotype was counted many times. The V call is TRBV28, the J call TRBJ2-4, with D possibly matching TRBD1 (6 bases). This CDR3 is built from 14 residues. Germline-derived CDR1 and CDR2 are MDHEN and SYDVKM. The V and J ends lost 8 bases and 1 base respectively, with 12 bases between them. Here the CDR3 DNA reads TGTGCCAGCTCATCACAGGGTGCCAAAAACATTCAGTACTTC. This translates into CASSSQGAKNIQYF. The full variable domain, with the rest looked up from reference TRBV28 and TRBJ2-4, is DVKVTQSSRYLVKRTGEKVFLECVQDMDHENMFWYRQDPGLGLRLIYFSYDVKMKEKGDIPEGYSVSREKKERFSLILESASTNQTSMYLCASSSQGAKNIQYFGAGTRLSVL.

This clonotype was seen ten or more times. V gene TRBV28 combines with J gene TRBJ2-7; 7 bases agree with TRBD2. This CDR3 comprises 15 residues. With 6 bases clipped from V and 2 bases from J, the junction kept 10 bases outside the gene matches. Germline V gene data show CDR1 as MDHEN and CDR2 as SYDVKM. The CDR3 DNA follows: TGTGCCAGCAGAGGGGAGTCGGCGGGAGCCTACGAGCAGTACTTC. Translated, it gives CASRGESAGAYEQYF.

In this sample, this clonotype turned up many times. The V and J genes are TRBV6-5 and TRBJ2-1, with 12 nucleotides matching TRBD2. Trimming removed 6 bases from V and 9 bases from J; junction bases left unmatched: 6. Germline CDR1 MNHEY, CDR2 SVGAGI. The CDR3 length is 14 residues. The CDR3 loop reads CASSPGLAGIEQFF. As DNA, the CDR3 is TGTGCCAGCAGCCCCGGACTAGCGGGGATTGAGCAGTTCTTC.

This clonotype was seen many times. The chain is built from TRBV30 and TRBJ2-3; 11 nucleotides agree with TRBD2. Per the germline V gene, CDR1 is GTSNPN and CDR2 is SVGIG (reference sequence). This CDR3 is built from 16 residues. The ends lost 2 bases at V and 2 bases at J; junction bases unmatched: 6. The CDR3 DNA reads TGTGCCTGGAGTTCTACTAGCGGGGGATACACAGATACGCAGTATTTT. Amino acids: CAWSSTSGGYTDTQYF.

This clonotype was recorded at least ten times. At one of its ends the junction is not consistent with the germline gene, which may arise from a read error. The gene calls are TRBV27 and TRBJ2-7, with 7 bases that match TRBD2. CDR3 length equals 13 residues. Germline loops: CDR1 MNHEY, CDR2 SMNVEV (reference sequence). CDR3: CASSSGTSNEQYF. The CDR3 bases are TGTGCCAGCTCGAGCGGGACCTCCAACGAGCAGTACTTC.

This clonotype was counted many times. This rearrangement joins TRBV28 to TRBJ2-7, with TRBD1 matching over 7 bases. Germline V gene data show CDR1 as MDHEN and CDR2 as SYDVKM. V was clipped by 8 bases and J by 2 bases; unmatched bases: 15. This CDR3 comprises 16 residues. The CDR3 nucleotides read TGTGCCAGCTCCCCGATAAGGACAGGTCTCGCCTACGAGCAGTACTTC. This encodes CASSPIRTGLAYEQYF.